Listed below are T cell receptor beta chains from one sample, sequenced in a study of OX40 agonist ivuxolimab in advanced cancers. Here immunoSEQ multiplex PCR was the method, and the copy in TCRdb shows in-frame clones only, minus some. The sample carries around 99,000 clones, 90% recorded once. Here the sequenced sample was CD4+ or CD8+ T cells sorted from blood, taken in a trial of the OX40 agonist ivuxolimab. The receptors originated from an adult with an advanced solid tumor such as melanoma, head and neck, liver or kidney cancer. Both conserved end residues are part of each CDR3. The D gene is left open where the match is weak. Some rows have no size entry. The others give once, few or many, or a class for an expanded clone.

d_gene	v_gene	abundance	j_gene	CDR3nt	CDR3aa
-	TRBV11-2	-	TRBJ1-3	TGTGCCAGCAGCTTGGGGTTGGGGGCCGGAAACACCATATATTTT	CASSLGLGAGNTIYF
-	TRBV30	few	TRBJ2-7	TGTGCCTGGAGTGTATACACCGGGACGGGCTCCTACGAGCAGTACTTC	CAWSVYTGTGSYEQYF
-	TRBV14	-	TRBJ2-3	TGTGCCAGCAGCCAAGTATCATTTGGGACAGATACGCAGTATTTT	CASSQVSFGTDTQYF
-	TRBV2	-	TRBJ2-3	TGTGCCAGCAGTGAAGGGCGGACACCGGGGCTAAGCACAGATACGCAGTATTTT	CASSEGRTPGLSTDTQYF
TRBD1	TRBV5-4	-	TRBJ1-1	TGTGCCAGCAGCTTGGGTGGGACAGGTACTCAAGCTTTCTTT	CASSLGGTGTQAFF
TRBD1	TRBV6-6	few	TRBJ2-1	TGTGCCAGCAGACAGTCCCGACAGGGGAAGGGGAATGAGCAGTTCTTC	CASRQSRQGKGNEQFF
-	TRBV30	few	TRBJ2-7	TGTGCCTGGAAAGCGGACTCCTACGAGCAGTACTTC	CAWKADSYEQYF
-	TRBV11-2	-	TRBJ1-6	TGTGCCAGCAGCTTACAAGGCCATAGGGGTTCACCCCTCCACTTT	CASSLQGHRGSPLHF
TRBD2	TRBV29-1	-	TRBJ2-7	TGCAGCGTTGTCGGGCGGGGGACTAGTGGTATGACGGCCGTAGCCTACGAGCAGTACTTC	CSVVGRGTSGMTAVAYEQYF
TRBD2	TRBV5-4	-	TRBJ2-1	TGTGCCAGCAGCTTAGCGGGGGGCTCTTCCTACAATGAGCAGTTCTTC	CASSLAGGSSYNEQFF
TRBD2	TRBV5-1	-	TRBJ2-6	TGCGCCAGCAGCTTGGGGCCGGGAGGCTCTGGGGCCAACGTCCTGACTTTC	CASSLGPGGSGANVLTF
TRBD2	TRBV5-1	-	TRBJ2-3	TGCGCCAGCAGCTCGAACGGACTAGCGGGGACAAGCACAGATACGCAGTATTTT	CASSSNGLAGTSTDTQYF
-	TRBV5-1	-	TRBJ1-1	TGCGCCAGCAGCGCGGACCTTCGTATGAACACTGAAGCTTTCTTT	CASSADLRMNTEAFF
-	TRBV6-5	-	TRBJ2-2	TGTGCCAGCAGTTACTCGATCGGGGAGCTGTTTTTT	CASSYSIGELFF
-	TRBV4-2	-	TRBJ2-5	TGTGCCAGCAGCCAAGTGGGGAGCCAAGAGACCCAGTACTTC	CASSQVGSQETQYF
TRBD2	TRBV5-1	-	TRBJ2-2	TGCGCCAGCAGCCGAAGACTAGCGGGCACCGGGGAGCTGTTTTTT	CASSRRLAGTGELFF
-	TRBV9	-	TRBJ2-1	TGTGCCAGCAGGACGCAGGGACGTTACAATGAGCAGTTCTTC	CASRTQGRYNEQFF
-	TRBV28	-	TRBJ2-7	TGTGCCAGCAGTACACATCTGGGGCAGTACTTC	CASSTHLGQYF
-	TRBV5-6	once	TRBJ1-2	TGTGCCAGCAGCTTGTTGGACAGCAACTATGGCTACACCTTC	CASSLLDSNYGYTF
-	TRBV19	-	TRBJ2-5	TGTGCCAGTAGTATAGATCATGGGGGGCGCGGGACCCAGTACTTC	CASSIDHGGRGTQYF
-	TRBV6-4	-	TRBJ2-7	TGTGCCAGCAGTGACGGTGGGGGAAGCTCCTACGAGCAGTACTTC	CASSDGGGSSYEQYF
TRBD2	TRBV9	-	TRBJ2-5	TGTGCCAGCAGTGAAAACACCGGGACTAGCAGAGAGACCCAGTACTTC	CASSENTGTSRETQYF
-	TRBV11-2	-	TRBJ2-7	TGTGCCAGCAGCTTGTTTCAGGGGACTTACGAGCAGTACTTC	CASSLFQGTYEQYF
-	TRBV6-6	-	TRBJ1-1	TGTGCCAGCAGTTACGACGGCATCGTGAACACTGAAGCTTTCTTT	CASSYDGIVNTEAFF
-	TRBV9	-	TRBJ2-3	TGTGCCAGCAGCGCCGACTACGGCACAGATACGCAGTATTTT	CASSADYGTDTQYF
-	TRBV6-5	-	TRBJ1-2	TGTGCCAGCAGCCCTGGAGGACCCGCCATCTATGGCTACACCTTC	CASSPGGPAIYGYTF
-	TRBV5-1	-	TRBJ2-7	TGCGCCAGCAGTCCCGGGGCAGCCGAAAGCGAGCAGTACTTC	CASSPGAAESEQYF
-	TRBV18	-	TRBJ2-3	TGTGCCAGCTCACCAAACGACAGGAGAGCAGATACGCAGTATTTT	CASSPNDRRADTQYF
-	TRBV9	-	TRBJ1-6	TGTGCCAGCAGCGTAGGAGGCTCCTATAATTCACCCCTCCACTTT	CASSVGGSYNSPLHF
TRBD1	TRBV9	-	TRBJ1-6	TGTGCCAGCAGCGTGGGGGACAGGGTAGGCTCACCCCTCCACTTT	CASSVGDRVGSPLHF
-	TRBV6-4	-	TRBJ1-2	TGTGCCAGCAGTGTTGAGAAGGGAGGATCCTATGGCTACACCTTC	CASSVEKGGSYGYTF
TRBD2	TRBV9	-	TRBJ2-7	TGTGCCAGCAGCTTACTAGCGGACCTTGGTTACGAGCAGTACTTC	CASSLLADLGYEQYF
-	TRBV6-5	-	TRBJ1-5	TGTGCCAGCAGCCCCCGAAGAGGGAGACAACAGCCCCAGCATTTT	CASSPRRGRQQPQHF
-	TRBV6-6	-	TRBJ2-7	TGTGCCAGCAGCAAAGAGGGACCCCGGGCCTCCGAGCAGTACTTC	CASSKEGPRASEQYF
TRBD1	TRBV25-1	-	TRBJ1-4	TGTGCCAGCAGTGATGTAAGAGGGACAGGGGATGAAAAACTGTTTTTT	CASSDVRGTGDEKLFF